This T cell receptor (beta chain) was retrieved from a study of identical twins. TCRdb re-called the 5' RACE reads through MiXCR, storing one row per CDR3 protein. In the table there are under 250,000 distinct CDR3 sequences, about 7.5% of which are singletons. With 7 bases clipped from V and 4 bases from J, the junction kept 12 bases outside the gene matches. CDR3 length equals 16 residues. The germline gives CDR1 DFQATT, CDR2 SNEGSKA (reference sequence). Concerning this clonotype itself: The antigen remains unidentified.

Notes on the study in general: In cord blood, abundant beta clonotypes had fewer insertions; memory showed no trend. Cross-sectional statistics underpinned the conclusions; the same donors were not followed.

The sample was also linked to a second study, of yellow fever vaccine responses in identical twins.

The chain combines TRBV20-1 with TRBJ2-7, with 14 positions matching TRBD2. The material sequenced was memory (CD45RO+) T cells sorted from blood. This clonotype was sampled from a woman aged 18-29 years in good health. Here the CDR3 reads CSVLAGLAGVKYEQYF. The CDR3 DNA is TGCAGTGTCTTGGCGGGACTAGCGGGAGTAAAGTACGAGCAGTACTTC.